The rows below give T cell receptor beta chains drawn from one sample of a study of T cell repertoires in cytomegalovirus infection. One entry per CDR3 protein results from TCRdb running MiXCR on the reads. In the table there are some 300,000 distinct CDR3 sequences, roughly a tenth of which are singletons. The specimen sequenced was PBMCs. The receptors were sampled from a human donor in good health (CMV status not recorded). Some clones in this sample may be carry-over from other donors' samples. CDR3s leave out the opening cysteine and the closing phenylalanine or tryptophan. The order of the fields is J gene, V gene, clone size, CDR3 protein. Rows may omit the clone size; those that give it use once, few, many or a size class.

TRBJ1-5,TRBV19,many,ASSIRVVGNQPQH
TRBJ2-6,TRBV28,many,ASRLRVANSGANVLT
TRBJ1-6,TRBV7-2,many,ASSSTVPSYNSPLH
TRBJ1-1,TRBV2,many,ASSGGQGAEAF
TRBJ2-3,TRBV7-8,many,ASAREPADTQY
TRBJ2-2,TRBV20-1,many,SARIGQGYTGELF
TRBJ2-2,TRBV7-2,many,ASSSPRNTGELF
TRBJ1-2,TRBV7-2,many,ASSSAGYGYT
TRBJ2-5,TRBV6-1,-,ASSGSRIETQY
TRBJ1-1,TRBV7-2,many,ASSYYLTGSTEAF
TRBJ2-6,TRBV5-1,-,ASSSQGIGANVLT
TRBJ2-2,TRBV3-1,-,ASSQVKTGELF
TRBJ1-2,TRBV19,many,ASSKKRTAHGYT
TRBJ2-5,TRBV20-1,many,SAADSQETQY
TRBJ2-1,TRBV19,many,ASSIDPDRDEQF
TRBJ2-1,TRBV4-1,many,ASSPSGGGSDEQF
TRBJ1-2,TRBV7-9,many,ASSAAYYGYT
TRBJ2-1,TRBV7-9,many,ASSVDRGRHNEQF
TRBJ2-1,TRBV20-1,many,SAWGGPGPYNEQF
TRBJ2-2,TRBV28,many,ASSFPPGTGGFIGELF
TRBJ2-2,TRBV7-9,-,ASSSPGSGELF
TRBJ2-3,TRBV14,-,ASSTPGVTDTQY
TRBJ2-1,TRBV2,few,ASSTDPRLAESYNEQF
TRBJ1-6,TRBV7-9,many,ASSLGRTNSPLH
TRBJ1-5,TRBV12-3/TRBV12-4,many,ASSLRSSNQPQH
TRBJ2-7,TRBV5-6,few,ASSRTGREQY
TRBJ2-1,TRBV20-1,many,SARDSLALNYNEQF
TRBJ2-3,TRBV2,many,ASITVTDTQY